Following are 30 T cell receptor beta chains from one sample sequenced in a study of CD8 T cells in Susac syndrome. With random hexamers, reverse transcription was performed on 0.5 to 1 ug of RNA. MiXCR was run by TCRdb on the immunoSEQ multiplex PCR reads, yielding one entry per CDR3 protein. There are 180,000 or so distinct CDR3 sequences in the sample; around 94% occur only once, and around 0.094% lies in the top ten. Sequenced material: CD4+ T cells from PBMCs. The source is a human donor with Susac syndrome.

This clonotype was found once. The chain links TRBV28 to TRBJ2-7; the D is unclear. Trimming removed 2 bases from V and 7 bases from J, with 15 bases in between. Germline loops: CDR1 MDHEN, CDR2 SYDVKM. The CDR3 is made up of 14 amino acids. In nucleotides, the CDR3 is TGTGCCAGCAGTTTACCAGCTCCCACAAAAGAGCAGTACTTC. Its translation: CASSLPAPTKEQYF.

This chain links TRBV20-1 with TRBJ2-1, with TRBD1 matching over 9 bases. The CDR3 consists of 14 residues. Germline-derived CDR1 and CDR2 are DFQATT and SNEGSKA (reference sequence). After removal of 6 bases from V and 7 bases from J, the junction contained 10 bases not matched to a gene. In nucleotides, the CDR3 is TGCAGTGCCGGGGGTCCGGGACAGGGTAATGAGCAGTTCTTC. Amino acids: CSAGGPGQGNEQFF.

The chain links TRBV29-1 to TRBJ1-2; D remains ambiguous. In germline, CDR1 is SQVTM, CDR2 ANQGSEA. This CDR3 region has 8 residues. The V end was cut by 3 bases, the J end by 7 bases, with 0 bases between. The chain's CDR3 is CSVDGYTF. CDR3 sequence (DNA): TGCAGCGTTGATGGCTACACCTTC.

The genes are TRBV4-2 and TRBJ2-3, with 7 bases that match TRBD1. Trimming at V came to 8 bases and at J to 2 bases, leaving 4 bases not matched to a gene. The CDR3 extends over 13 amino acids. The germline V gene encodes CDR1 LGHNA and CDR2 YNFKEQ. Written as DNA, the CDR3 is TGTGCCAGCTTTGACAGGGACACAGATACGCAGTATTTT. Translation: CASFDRDTDTQYF.

The chain is built from TRBV4-1 and TRBJ2-1, with TRBD2 matching 11 bases. The CDR3 runs 17 residues. V dropped 4 bases and J dropped 8; count of bases not matched to a gene: 13. In germline, CDR1 is MGHRA, CDR2 YSYEKL. The DNA for the CDR3 is TGCGCCAGCAGCCCCCACCGCCTAGCGGGGGGCGTCGATGAGCAGTTCTTC. It codes for CASSPHRLAGGVDEQFF.

The rearrangement joins TRBV24-1 to TRBJ1-1; D gene ambiguous. Per the germline V gene, CDR1 is KGHDR and CDR2 is SFDVKD. Trimming removed 4 bases at V and 0 bases at J, with 5 bases between. This CDR3 spans 13 amino acids. The CDR3, as DNA: TGTGCCACCAGTGAGCGCTTGAACACTGAAGCTTTCTTT. Its protein product is CATSERLNTEAFF.

The rearrangement uses TRBV5-1 and TRBJ2-3; 11 bases line up with TRBD2. The CDR3 is 16 amino acids. V was pared by 4 bases and J by 1 base, with 5 bases of the junction left unmatched. CDR1 and CDR2 from the germline V gene are SGHRS and YFSETQ. CDR3 in amino acids: CASSLTTSGGTDTQYF. DNA for the CDR3: TGCGCCAGCAGCCTCACGACTAGCGGGGGCACAGATACGCAGTATTTT.

The chain uses TRBV7-8 and TRBJ2-1; 10 nucleotides match TRBD2. The trim removed 6 bases at V and 9 bases at J, leaving 11 bases unmatched. Per germline, CDR1 SGHVS and CDR2 FQNEAQ. This CDR3 has 15 residues. This CDR3 reads CASRGASGSFVEQFF. CDR3 nucleotide sequence: TGTGCCAGCAGAGGCGCTAGCGGGAGTTTCGTTGAGCAGTTCTTC. Variable domain in full (rest from reference TRBV7-8 and TRBJ2-1): GAGVSQSPRYKVAKRGQDVALRCDPISGHVSLFWYQQALGQGPEFLTYFQNEAQLDKSGLPSDRFFAERPEGSVSTLKIQRTQQEDSAVYLCASRGASGSFVEQFFGPGTRLTVL.

DNA for the CDR3: TGCAGTGCTGGAGGAGGTTTAAGGAATCACACCTTC. Translated: CSAGGGLRNHTF. V is TRBV20-1 and J is TRBJ1-2; unclear D gene. This CDR3 spans 12 amino acids. Germline lookup yields CDR1 DFQATT and CDR2 SNEGSKA (reference sequence). Trimming pared 5 bases from V and 12 bases from J, leaving 19 bases between.

V and J are TRBV7-8 and TRBJ2-3; D unclear. The CDR3 contains 15 residues. Between the trimmed V and J ends, which lost 0 bases and 0 bases, there was a span of 7 bases. Germline CDR1 and CDR2: SGHVS and FQNEAQ. This CDR3 is CASSLAAPSTDTQYF. The CDR3 DNA reads as TGTGCCAGCAGCTTAGCGGCCCCTAGCACAGATACGCAGTATTTT.

CDR3 in amino acids: CASSADRFPPLHF. Written as DNA, the CDR3 is TGTGCCAGTAGTGCCGACAGGTTCCCACCCCTCCACTTT. The V and J genes are TRBV19 and TRBJ1-6; tentatively, D is TRBD1 (6 bases). In germline, CDR1 is LNHDA, CDR2 SQIVND (reference sequence). The CDR3 totals 13 residues. Trimming removed 5 bases from V and 11 bases from J, with 13 bases in between.

The CDR3 spells CASSQEATGSYEQYF. For the CDR3, the DNA is TGTGCCAGCAGCCAAGAAGCGACAGGGTCCTACGAGCAGTACTTC. This rearrangement joins TRBV4-2 to TRBJ2-7; TRBD1 agrees at 7 bases. The ends lost 0 bases at V and 1 base at J; junction bases unmatched: 3. The CDR3 extends over 15 amino acids. Germline CDR1 and CDR2: LGHNA and YNFKEQ.

The gene calls are TRBV30 and TRBJ1-6, with D unresolved. Germline CDR1 and CDR2: GTSNPN and SVGIG (reference sequence). CDR3 size: 13 residues. The V end was cut by 3 bases, the J end by 2 bases, with 5 bases between. The CDR3 DNA follows: TGTGCCTGGAGCTCCACCTATAATTCACCCCTCCACTTT. This codes for CAWSSTYNSPLHF.

The chain's CDR3 is CASSLRARTDTQYF. DNA for the CDR3: TGCGCCAGCAGCTTGAGGGCCCGCACAGATACGCAGTATTTT. This chain connects TRBV5-1 to TRBJ2-3, with D uncertain. Germline V gene sequence: CDR1 SGHRS, CDR2 YFSETQ. The V and J ends lost 1 base and 1 base respectively, with 7 bases between them. The CDR3 covers 14 residues. Using reference TRBV5-1 and TRBJ2-3 for the parts outside the CDR3, the full variable domain is KAGVTQTPRYLIKTRGQQVTLSCSPISGHRSVSWYQQTPGQGLQFLFEYFSETQRNKGNFPGRFSGRQFSNSRSEMNVSTLELGDSALYLCASSLRARTDTQYFGPGTRLTVL.

CDR3 region: CASSPSGGSQPQHF. In DNA, the CDR3 is TGTGCCAGCAGTCCTTCGGGGGGTTCTCAGCCCCAGCATTTT. V usage is TRBV3-1 and J usage is TRBJ1-5, with D possibly being TRBD1 (5 bases). This CDR3 region has 14 residues. Trimming took 6 bases from V and 6 from J, leaving 15 bases between them. Germline V gives CDR1 LGHDT, CDR2 YNNKEL (reference sequence).

The rearrangement links TRBV6-2 or TRBV6-3 to TRBJ1-5; D uncertain. V was cut by 6 bases and J by 8 bases, with 20 bases left in between. This CDR3 spans 15 amino acids. Germline CDR1 reads MNHEY; CDR2 reads SVGEGT. The CDR3 spells CASSQRGSGKKPQHF. The CDR3 coding sequence is TGTGCCAGCAGCCAAAGAGGGTCTGGTAAAAAGCCCCAGCATTTT.

The rearrangement joins TRBV4-2 to TRBJ1-1; D gene unclear. This CDR3 region has 14 residues. Germline lookup yields CDR1 LGHNA and CDR2 YNFKEQ. V was trimmed by 4 bases and J by 1 base, leaving 10 bases between them. CDR3 region: CASSRWLRNTEAFF. In DNA form, the CDR3 reads TGTGCCAGCAGCCGATGGCTTAGGAACACTGAAGCTTTCTTT.

This chain connects TRBV20-1 to TRBJ2-1; 11 bases match TRBD2. Germline CDR1 is DFQATT and CDR2 is SNEGSKA (reference sequence). This CDR3 comprises 16 residues. The V gene end was trimmed by 5 bases and the J gene end by 4 bases; junction bases not matched to a gene: 10. As DNA, the CDR3 is TGCAGTGCTCGCGCAATAGCGGGAGGGACGTACAATGAGCAGTTCTTC. The encoded protein is CSARAIAGGTYNEQFF.

The chain couples TRBV27 to TRBJ1-2; D possibly corresponds to TRBD1 (5 bases). In germline, CDR1 is MNHEY, CDR2 SMNVEV (reference sequence). The CDR3 is made up of 16 amino acids. Trimming took 5 bases from V and 4 from J, leaving 20 bases between them. The CDR3 sequence: CASSRSRELRVYGYTF. Written as DNA, the CDR3 is TGTGCCAGCAGTAGATCCAGGGAATTAAGGGTCTATGGCTACACCTTC.

This chain connects TRBV2 to TRBJ2-3; no clear D gene. With 6 bases removed from V and 4 bases from J, the gap between germline ends came to 11 bases. Germline loops: CDR1 SNHLY, CDR2 FYNNEI. This CDR3 spans 13 amino acids. CDR3 DNA sequence: TGTGCCAGCAGAATCCTAGATGCAGATACGCAGTATTTT. It codes for CASRILDADTQYF.

The chain is built from TRBV6-2 or TRBV6-3 and TRBJ2-1; 7 bases map to TRBD1. The CDR3 sequence is 15 residues long. V trimming: 4 bases; J trimming: 7 bases; junction bases outside the gene matches: 10. Germline values: CDR1 MNHEY, CDR2 SVGEGT. CDR3 DNA sequence: TGTGCCAGCAGTTGGGTTGGGACAGCACTAAATGAGCAGTTCTTC. This gives the protein CASSWVGTALNEQFF.

The chain carries TRBV7-2 and TRBJ2-5; 11 bases line up with TRBD2. Germline V gives CDR1 SGHTA, CDR2 FQGNSA. The length of the CDR3 is 16 residues. V trimming: 1 base; J trimming: 2 bases; junction bases outside the gene matches: 3. This CDR3 reads CASSLVGTSGQETQYF. The CDR3 nucleotides read TGTGCCAGCAGCTTAGTGGGGACTAGCGGACAAGAGACCCAGTACTTC. Full variable domain (rest looked up from reference TRBV7-2 and TRBJ2-5): GAGVSQSPSNKVTEKGKDVELRCDPISGHTALYWYRQSLGQGLEFLIYFQGNSAPDKSGLPSDRFSAERTGGSVSTLTIQRTQQEDSAVYLCASSLVGTSGQETQYFGPGTRLLVL.

The chain is built from TRBV29-1 and TRBJ1-4; D not resolved. Germline lookup yields CDR1 SQVTM and CDR2 ANQGSEA. V was cut by 5 bases and J by 0 bases, with 4 bases left in between. The length of the CDR3 is 12 residues. Here the CDR3 reads CSVLATNEKLFF. The CDR3 coding sequence is TGCAGCGTTTTAGCAACTAATGAAAAACTGTTTTTT. The full variable domain, with the rest looked up from reference TRBV29-1 and TRBJ1-4, is SAVISQKPSRDICQRGTSLTIQCQVDSQVTMMFWYRQQPGQSLTLIATANQGSEATYESGFVIDKFPISRPNLTFSTLTVSNMSPEDSSIYLCSVLATNEKLFFGSGTQLSVL.

This chain joins TRBV10-3 and TRBJ2-3, with 7 bases matching TRBD2. After removal of 11 bases from V and 5 bases from J, the junction contained 10 bases not matched to a gene. The CDR3 is 13 residues long. Per germline, CDR1 ENHRY and CDR2 SYGVKD. The CDR3 coding sequence is TGTGCCGTCGACCCCTCGGGGGGAGATACGCAGTATTTT. This gives the protein CAVDPSGGDTQYF.

DNA of the CDR3: TGCAGTGCTGCACTACCCCCTAACACAGATACGCAGTATTTT. It codes for CSAALPPNTDTQYF. The chain recombines TRBV20-1 with TRBJ2-3; no reliable D call. With 5 bases removed from V and 2 bases from J, the gap between germline ends came to 14 bases. CDR3 length equals 14 residues. Germline CDR1 and CDR2: DFQATT and SNEGSKA (reference sequence).

V is TRBV18 and J is TRBJ2-7, with 10 bases matching TRBD2. Germline trimming cut 4 bases from V and 5 bases from J; bases unmatched to any gene: 11. The germline V gene has CDR1 KGHSH and CDR2 LQKENI. The CDR3 runs to 16 residues. The CDR3: CASSRLAGGKGNEQYF. The DNA of the CDR3 is TGTGCCAGCTCACGATTAGCGGGAGGCAAGGGGAACGAGCAGTACTTC.

This chain connects TRBV7-2 to TRBJ2-6; no clear D. The CDR3 sequence is 13 residues long. The germline V gene has CDR1 SGHTA and CDR2 FQGNSA. Trimming stripped 1 base from V and 6 bases from J, with 4 bases between. The CDR3 coding sequence is TGTGCCAGCAGCTTAGGCCAGGCCAACGTCCTGACTTTC. It codes for CASSLGQANVLTF.

V is TRBV28 and J is TRBJ2-3; D unclear. CDR1 and CDR2 (germline): MDHEN, SYDVKM. Trimming cost V 4 bases and J 2 bases, with 7 bases left between them. The CDR3 has 13 amino acids. The CDR3 sequence is CASSSGLTDTQYF. The DNA of the CDR3 is TGTGCCAGCAGTTCAGGCCTCACAGATACGCAGTATTTT.

V and J are TRBV29-1 and TRBJ2-6; D remains unclear. V lost 7 bases, J lost 0 bases, and 19 bases lay in between. This CDR3 spans 17 amino acids. Per the germline V gene, CDR1 is SQVTM and CDR2 is ANQGSEA. The CDR3: CSAFSPDAVSGANVLTF. CDR3 DNA sequence: TGCAGCGCCTTCTCTCCGGACGCAGTCTCTGGGGCCAACGTCCTGACTTTC.

This sequence joins TRBV4-2 and TRBJ1-5, with D possibly TRBD1 on 6 matching bases. CDR3 length: 16 residues. Per the germline V gene, CDR1 is LGHNA and CDR2 is YNFKEQ. V lost 2 bases and J 1 base, leaving 12 bases between the germline ends. CDR3: CASSQTGTPSNQPQHF. In nucleotides, the CDR3 is TGTGCCAGCAGCCAAACCGGGACACCGAGCAATCAGCCCCAGCATTTT.